Only a few counts were recorded for the clone carrying this T cell receptor (beta chain). The antigen remains unidentified. These data originate in a study of beta chain features in type 1 diabetes. Study outcomes and limitations: When Type 1 diabetes patients were examined, their TCRB CDR3s proved moderately but significantly shorter in all four CD4+ subsets.

V was pared by 3 bases and J by 4 bases, with 18 bases between. The germline V gene encodes CDR1 GTSNPN and CDR2 SVGIG (reference sequence). This CDR3 has 15 amino acids. The whole isolated RNA underwent reverse transcription, so sequencing captured expressed TCRB transcripts. Method: immunoSEQ multiplex PCR; TCRdb's copy keeps in-frame clones and lacks some. The data contain some 150,000 clones, approximately 9.1% of them singletons. A sort by CD45RO/CCR7/CD25/CD127/CD95/CD27 yielded CD4+ naive, central memory, regulatory and stem cell-like memory cells. Sorted cells reached over 95% purity in every population.

This TCR was recovered from a woman in her 30s with type 1 diabetes. The sample taken for sequencing was central memory CD4+ T cells from blood. This chain links TRBV30 with TRBJ1-2; no clear D. CDR3: CAWSRRLEGTYGYTF. In DNA, the CDR3 is TGTGCCTGGAGCCGGCGGTTGGAAGGAACCTATGGCTACACCTTC.